These 4 T cell receptor beta chains were all obtained from the same sample, sequenced in a study of shared clonotypes between healthy human individuals. The data were produced by immunoSEQ multiplex PCR, yet TCRdb's version contains in-frame clones alone and is incomplete. The repertoire includes approximately 1.1 million clones, approximately 78% of them detected once, and approximately 0.52% sits in the top ten. The sequencing input was memory CD4+ T cells from PBMCs. Subset given: CD45RA-negative fraction. Every receptor here comes from a man in his late teens or twenties in good health. Some clones in this sample may be carry-over from other donors' samples.

This clone occurred many times. The chain employs TRBV7-2 and TRBJ2-1; weak D call: TRBD1 (6 bases). Germline V gene lookup returns CDR1 SGHTA and CDR2 FQGNSA. The V and J ends lost 2 bases and 6 bases respectively, with 8 bases between them. The CDR3 length is 13 residues. The CDR3 DNA reads as TGTGCCAGCAGCTTATCCAGGGGCAATGAGCAGTTCTTC. This encodes CASSLSRGNEQFF. The full variable domain, with the rest looked up from reference TRBV7-2 and TRBJ2-1, is GAGVSQSPSNKVTEKGKDVELRCDPISGHTALYWYRQSLGQGLEFLIYFQGNSAPDKSGLPSDRFSAERTGGSVSTLTIQRTQQEDSAVYLCASSLSRGNEQFFGPGTRLTVL.

V gene TRBV7-8 combines with J gene TRBJ1-2, with D unclear. V lost 0 bases and J 2 bases, leaving 10 bases between the germline ends. This CDR3 region has 15 residues. Germline V gives CDR1 SGHVS, CDR2 FQNEAQ. The CDR3 protein is CASSLAFPGNYGYTF. As DNA, the CDR3 is TGTGCCAGCAGCTTAGCTTTTCCGGGGAACTATGGCTACACCTTC.

J is TRBJ2-7 and V is TRBV10-2, with 10 bases fitting TRBD1. V lost 7 bases, J lost 4 bases, and 7 bases stayed unmatched. The CDR3 has 14 amino acids. CDR1 and CDR2 (germline): WSHSY, SAAADI. CDR3 residues: CASKVTGGGYEQYF. Here the CDR3 DNA reads TGCGCCAGCAAGGTGACAGGGGGCGGTTACGAGCAGTACTTC.

The V call is TRBV7-2, the J call TRBJ2-5, with 8 bases fitting TRBD2. This CDR3 has 14 amino acids. The V and J ends lost 4 bases and 7 bases, in that order; junction bases with no gene match: 8. CDR1 and CDR2 from the germline V gene are SGHTA and FQGNSA. CDR3 amino acids: CASSYGRAQGTQYF. CDR3 coding DNA: TGTGCCAGCAGCTACGGGAGGGCCCAGGGGACCCAGTACTTC.